Detailed here is one TCR beta chain. Its antigen is unknown. This entry belongs to a study of PD-1 blockade in classical Hodgkin lymphoma. Study-wide results and limits: Patients newly diagnosed and complete responders had comparable baseline diversity. It was CD4+ TCR diversity, not CD8+, that rose significantly by C4D1.

All patients experienced relapse after autologous stem cell transplantation, and brentuximab vedotin exposure was variable. Assay used: immunoSEQ multiplex PCR; TCRdb lists only in-frame clones, some missing. The table has about 21,000 clones, 70% to 85% seen once. Sequencing was performed on peripheral blood mononuclear cells (PBMCs), taken at baseline. The sequence was obtained from a human donor with classical Hodgkin lymphoma.

CDR3 loop: CASSPGLLYEQYF. The DNA of the CDR3 is TGTGCCAGCAGCCCTGGACTCCTCTACGAGCAGTACTTC. The chain recombines TRBV5-5 with TRBJ2-7; a possible D gene is TRBD2 (5 bases). Trimming took off 4 bases at V and 3 bases at J, with 11 bases between the two ends. The CDR3 sequence is 13 residues long. From germline, CDR1 is SGHKS and CDR2 YYEKEE (reference sequence).